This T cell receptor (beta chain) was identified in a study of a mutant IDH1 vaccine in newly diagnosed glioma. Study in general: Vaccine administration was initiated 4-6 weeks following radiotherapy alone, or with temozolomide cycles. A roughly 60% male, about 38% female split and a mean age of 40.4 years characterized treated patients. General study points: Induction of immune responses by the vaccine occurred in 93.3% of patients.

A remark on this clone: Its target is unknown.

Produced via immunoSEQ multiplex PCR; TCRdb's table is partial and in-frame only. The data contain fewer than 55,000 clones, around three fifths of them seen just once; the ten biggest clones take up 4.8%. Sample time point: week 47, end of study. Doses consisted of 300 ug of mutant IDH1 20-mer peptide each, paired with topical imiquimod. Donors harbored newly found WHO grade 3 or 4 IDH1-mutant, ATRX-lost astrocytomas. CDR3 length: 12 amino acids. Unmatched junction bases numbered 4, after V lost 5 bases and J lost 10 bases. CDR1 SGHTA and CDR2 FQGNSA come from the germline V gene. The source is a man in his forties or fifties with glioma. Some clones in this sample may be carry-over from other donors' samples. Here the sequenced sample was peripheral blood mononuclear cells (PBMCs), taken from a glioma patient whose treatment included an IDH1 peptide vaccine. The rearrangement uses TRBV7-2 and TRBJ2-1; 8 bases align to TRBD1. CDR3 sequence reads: CASSRRDREQFF. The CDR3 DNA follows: TGTGCCAGCAGCCGCCGGGACAGGGAGCAGTTCTTC.